This T cell receptor beta chain was found in a study of Ad26.COV2.S vaccination and SARS-CoV-2 variants. Study conclusions and caveats: Total T cell responses may have been underestimated by the TCR breadth and depth analyses. Similar non-spike TCR breadth was seen in vaccine and placebo recipients. The breadth of spike-specific CD8+ and CD4+ T cell responses after vaccination was reportedly substantial.

As to this clone: Antigen: not known.

V shed 4 bases and J shed 6 bases, with 8 bases lying between them. The CDR3 extends over 12 amino acids. CDR1 is MNHEY and CDR2 is SVGAGI in the germline V gene. Some clones are missing from TCRdb's copy, which holds only in-frame ones; the method was immunoSEQ multiplex PCR. The table shows 300,000 to 450,000 clones, with approximately 90% occurring only once. This receptor was taken from a human donor who had recovered from COVID-19. The chain links TRBV6-5 to TRBJ2-3; tentative D call: TRBD1 (5 bases). This specimen was peripheral blood, taken after recovery from COVID-19. CDR3 coding DNA: TGTGCCAGCAGTTCCACAGGCGATACGCAGTATTTT. It is translated as CASSSTGDTQYF.